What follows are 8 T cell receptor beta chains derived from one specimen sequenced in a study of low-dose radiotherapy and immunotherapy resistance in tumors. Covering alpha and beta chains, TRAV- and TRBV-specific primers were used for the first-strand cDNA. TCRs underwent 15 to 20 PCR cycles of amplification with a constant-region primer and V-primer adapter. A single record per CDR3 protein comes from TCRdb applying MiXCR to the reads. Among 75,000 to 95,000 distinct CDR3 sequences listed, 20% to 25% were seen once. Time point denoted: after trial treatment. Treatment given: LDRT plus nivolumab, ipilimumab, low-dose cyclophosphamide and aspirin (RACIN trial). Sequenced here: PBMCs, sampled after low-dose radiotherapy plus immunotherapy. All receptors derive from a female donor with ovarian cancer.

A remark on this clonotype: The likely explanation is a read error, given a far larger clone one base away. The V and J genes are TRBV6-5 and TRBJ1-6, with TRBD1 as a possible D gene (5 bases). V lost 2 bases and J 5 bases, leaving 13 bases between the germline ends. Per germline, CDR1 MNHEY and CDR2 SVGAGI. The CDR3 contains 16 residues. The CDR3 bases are TGTGCCAGCAGTTACGCCAGGGTGGGGCATAATTCACCCCTCCACTTT. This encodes CASSYARVGHNSPLHF.

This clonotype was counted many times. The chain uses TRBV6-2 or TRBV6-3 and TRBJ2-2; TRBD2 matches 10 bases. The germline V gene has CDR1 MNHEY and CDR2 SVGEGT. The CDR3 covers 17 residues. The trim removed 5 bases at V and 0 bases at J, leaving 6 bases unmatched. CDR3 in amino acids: CASSNLAGASNTGELFF. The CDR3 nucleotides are TGTGCCAGCAGTAACCTAGCGGGGGCGTCGAACACCGGGGAGCTGTTTTTT.

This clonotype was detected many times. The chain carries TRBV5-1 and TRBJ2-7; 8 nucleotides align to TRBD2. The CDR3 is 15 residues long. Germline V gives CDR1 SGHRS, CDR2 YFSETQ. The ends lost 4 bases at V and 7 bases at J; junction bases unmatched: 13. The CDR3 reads CASSAGPGLEDEQYF. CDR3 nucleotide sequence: TGCGCCAGCAGCGCCGGACCGGGACTAGAGGATGAGCAGTACTTC.

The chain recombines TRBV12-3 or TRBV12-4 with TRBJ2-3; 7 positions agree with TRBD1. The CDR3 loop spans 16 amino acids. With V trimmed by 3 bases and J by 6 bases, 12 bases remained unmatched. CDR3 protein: CASSFLGTVRGDTQYF. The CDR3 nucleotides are TGTGCCAGCAGTTTCCTGGGGACAGTCCGCGGCGATACGCAGTATTTT.

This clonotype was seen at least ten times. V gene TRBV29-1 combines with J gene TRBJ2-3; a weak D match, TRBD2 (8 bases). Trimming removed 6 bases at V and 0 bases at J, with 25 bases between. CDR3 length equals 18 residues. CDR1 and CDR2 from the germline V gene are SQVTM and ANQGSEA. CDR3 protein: CSVAGGLTSGSSTDTQYF. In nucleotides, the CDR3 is TGCAGCGTGGCAGGGGGTCTCACTAGCGGTTCTAGCACAGATACGCAGTATTTT.

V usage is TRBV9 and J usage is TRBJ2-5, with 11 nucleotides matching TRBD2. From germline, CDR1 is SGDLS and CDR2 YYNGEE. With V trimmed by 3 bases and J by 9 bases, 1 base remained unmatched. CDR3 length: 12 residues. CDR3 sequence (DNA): TGTGCCAGCAGCGCGACTAGCGGGGCCCAGTACTTC. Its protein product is CASSATSGAQYF.

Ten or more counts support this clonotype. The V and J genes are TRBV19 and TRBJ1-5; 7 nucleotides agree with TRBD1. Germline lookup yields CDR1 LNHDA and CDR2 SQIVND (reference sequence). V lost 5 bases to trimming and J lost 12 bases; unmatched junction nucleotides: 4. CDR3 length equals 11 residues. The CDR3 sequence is CASSEQGNQHF. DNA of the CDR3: TGTGCCAGTAGTGAACAGGGGAACCAGCATTTT. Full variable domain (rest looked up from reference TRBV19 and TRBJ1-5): DGGITQSPKYLFRKEGQNVTLSCEQNLNHDAMYWYRQDPGQGLRLIYYSQIVNDFQKGDIAEGYSVSREKKESFPLTVTSAQKNPTAFYLCASSEQGNQHFGDGTRLSIL.

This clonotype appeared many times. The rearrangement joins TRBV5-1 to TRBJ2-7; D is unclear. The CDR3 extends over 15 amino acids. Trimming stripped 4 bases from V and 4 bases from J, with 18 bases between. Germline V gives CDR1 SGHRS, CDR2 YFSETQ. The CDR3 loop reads CASSADSHAAYEQYF. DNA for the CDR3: TGCGCCAGCAGCGCCGACTCCCACGCGGCATACGAGCAGTACTTC.